The entry below gives a single T cell receptor (beta chain) sequence along with its context. Antigen specificity is unknown. TCRdb re-called the reads with MiXCR, one entry per CDR3 protein. The repertoire has 830,000 or so distinct CDR3 sequences, around a third of them found once; the top ten carry about an eighth. The data stem from a study of T cell repertoires in cytomegalovirus infection. Germline V lookup: CDR1 SGDLS, CDR2 YYNGEE. V was cut by 2 bases and J by 12 bases, with 6 bases left in between. CDR3 length: 11 amino acids. The material was cultured CD8+ T cells from PBMCs, obtained from culture after CMV antigen stimulation. The clonotype was recovered from a human donor in good health (CMV status not recorded). Some clones in this sample may be carry-over from other donors' samples. The rearrangement links TRBV9 to TRBJ1-6, with D unclear. DNA for the CDR3: TGTGCCAGCAGCGTGGGCGGACCCCTCCACTTT. It is translated as CASSVGGPLHF.